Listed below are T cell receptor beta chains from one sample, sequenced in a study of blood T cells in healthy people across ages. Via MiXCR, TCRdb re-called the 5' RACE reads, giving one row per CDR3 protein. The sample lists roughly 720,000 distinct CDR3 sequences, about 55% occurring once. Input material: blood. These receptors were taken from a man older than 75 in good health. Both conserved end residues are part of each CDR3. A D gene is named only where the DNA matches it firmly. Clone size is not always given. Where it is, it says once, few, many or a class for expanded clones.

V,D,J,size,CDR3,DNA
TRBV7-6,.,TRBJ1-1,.,CASSTPAGGWTEAFF,TGTGCCAGCAGCACCCCGGCGGGGGGCTGGACTGAAGCTTTCTTT
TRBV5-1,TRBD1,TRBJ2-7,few,CASSLPRDRVSSYEQYF,TGCGCCAGCAGCTTACCCCGGGACAGGGTTTCCTCCTACGAGCAGTACTTC
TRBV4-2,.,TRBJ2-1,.,CASSQDLILAQQYNEQFF,TGTGCCAGCAGCCAAGATCTTATCCTCGCTCAGCAATACAATGAGCAGTTCTTC
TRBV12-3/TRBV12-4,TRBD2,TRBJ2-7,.,CASSLAASGSYGGSYEQYF,TGTGCCAGCAGTTTAGCGGCTAGCGGGAGCTATGGGGGCTCCTACGAGCAGTACTTC
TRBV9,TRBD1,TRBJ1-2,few,CASSVGGTGGLGYTF,TGTGCCAGCAGCGTAGGTGGGACAGGGGGCCTTGGCTACACCTTC
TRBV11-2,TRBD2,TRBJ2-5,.,CASSLDPLPTSGRAGETQYF,TGTGCCAGCAGCTTAGATCCCCTACCGACTAGCGGGAGAGCCGGAGAGACCCAGTACTTC
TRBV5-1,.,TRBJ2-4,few,CASSLEGVGVKNIQYF,TGCGCCAGCAGCTTGGAAGGGGTCGGGGTCAAAAACATTCAGTACTTC
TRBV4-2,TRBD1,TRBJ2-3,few,CAGSQDGGTGGRYAYF,TGTGCCGGCAGCCAAGATGGGGGGACAGGAGGTAGATACGCGTATTTT
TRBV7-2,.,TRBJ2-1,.,CANGEPRAEQFF,TGTGCCAACGGCGAACCGAGGGCTGAGCAGTTCTTC
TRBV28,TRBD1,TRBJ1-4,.,CASSSYRGRNEKLFF,TGTGCCAGCAGTTCTTACAGGGGAAGGAATGAAAAACTGTTTTTT
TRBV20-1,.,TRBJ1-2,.,CSARGQPLGYTF,TGCAGTGCTAGAGGACAACCGCTTGGCTACACCTTC
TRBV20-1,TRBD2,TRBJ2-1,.,CSAAHSGRAYNEQFF,TGCAGTGCTGCCCATAGCGGGAGGGCCTACAATGAGCAGTTCTTC
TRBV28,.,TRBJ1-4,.,CASSAGLGEEKLFF,TGTGCCAGCAGCGCCGGCCTCGGGGAGGAAAAACTGTTTTTT
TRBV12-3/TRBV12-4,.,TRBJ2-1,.,CASSHSMGENEQFF,TGTGCCAGCAGTCATTCAATGGGGGAAAATGAGCAGTTCTTC
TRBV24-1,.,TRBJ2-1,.,CATSDPGDGEQFF,TGTGCCACCAGTGACCCTGGGGACGGTGAGCAGTTCTTC
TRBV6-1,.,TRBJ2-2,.,CATAPVLPRQGFGGELFF,TGTGCCACCGCCCCAGTGCTCCCCCGGCAGGGCTTCGGCGGGGAGCTGTTTTTT
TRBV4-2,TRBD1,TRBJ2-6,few,CASSPGQGIGANVLTF,TGTGCCAGCAGCCCGGGACAGGGGATTGGGGCCAACGTCCTGACTTTC
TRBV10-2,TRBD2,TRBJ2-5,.,CATQIGGETQYF,TGCGCCACCCAGATCGGGGGGGAGACCCAGTACTTC
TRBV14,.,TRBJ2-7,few,CASSPYAPYEQYF,TGTGCCAGCAGCCCCTATGCCCCCTACGAGCAGTACTTC
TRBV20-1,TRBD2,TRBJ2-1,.,CSAERTSGRVSYNEQFF,TGCAGTGCTGAACGGACTAGCGGGAGGGTCTCCTACAATGAGCAGTTCTTC
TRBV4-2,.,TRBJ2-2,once,CASSQARRPDTGELFF,TGTGCCAGCAGCCAAGCACGGAGACCCGACACCGGGGAGCTGTTTTTT
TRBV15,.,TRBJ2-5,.,CATSRDVGGALETQYF,TGTGCCACCAGCAGAGATGTTGGGGGCGCATTGGAGACCCAGTACTTC
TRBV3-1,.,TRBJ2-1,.,CASSQGGLGGREQFF,TGTGCCAGCAGCCAAGGGGGACTAGGGGGCCGTGAGCAGTTCTTC
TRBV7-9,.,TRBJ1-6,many,CASRPGWRSSYNSPLHF,TGTGCCAGCAGGCCCGGTTGGCGTAGCTCCTATAATTCACCCCTCCACTTT
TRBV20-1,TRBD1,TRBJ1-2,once,CSLVAGGLGYTF,TGCAGTTTGGTGGCAGGGGGCTTAGGCTACACCTTC
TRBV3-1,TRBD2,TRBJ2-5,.,CASSQEWTSGKRETQYF,TGTGCCAGCAGCCAAGAGTGGACTAGCGGGAAGCGAGAGACCCAGTACTTC
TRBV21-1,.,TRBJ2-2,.,CASRKGPGTGIDNTGELFF,TGTGCCAGCAGAAAGGGCCCCGGGACAGGGATCGATAACACCGGGGAGCTGTTTTTT